The 12 T cell receptor beta chains reported below all come from one sample, sequenced in a study of blood T cell repertoires in COVID-19. Libraries were prepared by immunoSEQ multiplex PCR; TCRdb keeps only in-frame clonotypes and omits some of them. The table lists more than 80,000 clones, approximately 90% of them singletons. Sequencing input: peripheral blood. The receptors were gathered from a woman aged 60-75 years with COVID-19, enrolled during active disease.

The rearrangement joins TRBV12-3 or TRBV12-4 to TRBJ2-5, with D perhaps TRBD2 (6 bases). This CDR3 comprises 12 residues. V lost 4 bases and J 7 bases, leaving 10 bases between the germline ends. This CDR3 reads CASSWGVRTQYF. Written as DNA, the CDR3 is TGTGCCAGCAGTTGGGGGGTTAGGACCCAGTACTTC.

The chain has TRBV7-8 and TRBJ2-7, with D possibly TRBD2 on 5 matching bases. Trimming removed 5 bases at V and 4 bases at J, with 18 bases between. Germline V gene sequence: CDR1 SGHVS, CDR2 FQNEAQ. The CDR3 contains 15 residues. CDR3 sequence: CASSTGRITRYEQYF. The CDR3 DNA follows: TGTGCCAGCAGCACCGGCCGCATTACTAGGTACGAGCAGTACTTC.

The chain couples TRBV7-2 to TRBJ2-7, with 8 bases fitting TRBD1. Germline V gene lookup returns CDR1 SGHTA and CDR2 FQGNSA. This CDR3 comprises 14 residues. V was clipped by 9 bases and J by 4 bases; unmatched bases: 11. CDR3 nucleotide sequence: TGTGCCAGTCGCCGAGGACAGGGCCTATACGAGCAGTACTTC. This gives the protein CASRRGQGLYEQYF.

This chain connects TRBV19 to TRBJ1-5; the match to TRBD1 covers 12 bases. Germline V CDR1 and CDR2: LNHDA, SQIVND (reference sequence). This CDR3 is built from 16 residues. Losses at the gene ends were 5 bases for V and 4 bases for J; bases not matched to a gene: 6. CDR3 sequence reads: CASSVRGQGANQPQHF. In nucleotides, the CDR3 is TGTGCCAGTAGTGTGCGGGGACAGGGGGCAAATCAGCCCCAGCATTTT.

Points on this clone: Sequence at one end of the junction differs from germline and may be a read error. CDR3 DNA sequence: TGTGCTAGCAGCTTGGCTAGCGGGGCCGCAGAGACCCAGTACTTC. Protein product: CASSLASGAAETQYF. The V call is TRBV7-7, the J call TRBJ2-5; TRBD2 matches at 9 bases. This CDR3 spans 15 amino acids. Germline V gene lookup returns CDR1 SSHAT and CDR2 FNYEAQ (reference sequence).

The chain recombines TRBV25-1 with TRBJ1-5; D not resolved. V lost 2 bases to trimming and J lost 4 bases, with 18 bases between them. The CDR3 contains 17 residues. Germline CDR1 reads MGHDK; CDR2 reads SYGVNS. This chain's CDR3 is CASSEAVRYPLNQPQHF. The DNA of the CDR3 is TGTGCCAGCAGTGAAGCTGTCCGCTACCCCCTGAATCAGCCCCAGCATTTT. The full variable domain, with the rest looked up from reference TRBV25-1 and TRBJ1-5, is EADIYQTPRYLVIGTGKKITLECSQTMGHDKMYWYQQDPGMELHLIHYSYGVNSTEKGDLSSESTVSRIRTEHFPLTLESARPSHTSQYLCASSEAVRYPLNQPQHFGDGTRLSIL.

This clone came up once. This chain's CDR3 is CAWSVGGGYYGYTF. The CDR3 DNA reads TGTGCCTGGAGTGTTGGGGGAGGTTACTATGGCTACACCTTC. J is TRBJ1-2 and V is TRBV30; D possibly corresponds to TRBD1 (5 bases). Germline values: CDR1 GTSNPN, CDR2 SVGIG (reference sequence). The CDR3 totals 14 residues. V lost 0 bases and J 3 bases, leaving 11 bases between the germline ends. Together with reference TRBV30 and TRBJ1-2, the CDR3 gives the full variable domain: SQTIHQWPATLVQPVGSPLSLECTVEGTSNPNLYWYRQAAGRGLQLLFYSVGIGQISSEVPQNLSASRPQDRQFILSSKKLLLSDSGFYLCAWSVGGGYYGYTFGSGTRLTVV.

This chain links TRBV4-2 with TRBJ2-4, with D uncertain. The length of the CDR3 is 14 residues. The V end lost 1 base, the J end lost 0 bases, and 4 bases lay between the germline ends. Germline CDR1 and CDR2: LGHNA and YNFKEQ. The chain's CDR3 is CASSQVLAKNIQYF. The CDR3 DNA sequence: TGTGCCAGCAGCCAAGTACTAGCCAAAAACATTCAGTACTTC.

On this clone: The same CDR3 is also encoded by other DNA sequences in this sample. The chain employs TRBV5-6 and TRBJ1-1, with a weak D call TRBD1 (6 bases). Germline V lookup: CDR1 SGHDT, CDR2 YYEEEE. This CDR3 comprises 14 residues. V shed 0 bases and J shed 4 bases, with 10 bases lying between them. CDR3 in amino acids: CASSLGGLGTEAFF. Written as DNA, the CDR3 is TGTGCCAGCAGCTTGGGGGGGCTTGGCACTGAAGCTTTCTTT. The full variable domain, with the rest looked up from reference TRBV5-6 and TRBJ1-1, is DAGVTQSPTHLIKTRGQQVTLRCSPKSGHDTVSWYQQALGQGPQFIFQYYEEEERQRGNFPDRFSGHQFPNYSSELNVNALLLGDSALYLCASSLGGLGTEAFFGQGTRLTVV.

A single count supports this clone. J is TRBJ1-1 and V is TRBV10-1; possibly TRBD1 for D (5 bases). The CDR3 runs 13 residues. Germline CDR1 and CDR2: WNHNN and SYGVQD (reference sequence). V lost 6 bases and J lost 4, with 12 bases in between. Here the CDR3 DNA reads TGCGCCAGCAGCGTTCAAAGGGGCACTGAAGCTTTCTTT. Amino acid sequence: CASSVQRGTEAFF.

The chain combines TRBV7-2 with TRBJ2-1; 8 positions agree with TRBD1. Trimming at V came to 5 bases and at J to 6 bases, leaving 6 bases not matched to a gene. Germline assignment: CDR1 SGHTA and CDR2 FQGNSA. This CDR3 has 14 residues. The CDR3 nucleotides read TGTGCCAGCAGCCACCACGACAGGGGCAATGAGCAGTTCTTC. This codes for CASSHHDRGNEQFF.

The CDR3 DNA is TGTGCCTGGAGTACAGCGACAGGGGGAGTGGATACGCAGTATTTT. As protein: CAWSTATGGVDTQYF. J is TRBJ2-3 and V is TRBV30; 9 bases are a match to TRBD1. J lost 6 bases, V lost 2 bases, and 9 bases had no gene match. Germline loops: CDR1 GTSNPN, CDR2 SVGIG (reference sequence). The CDR3 spans 15 residues. The full variable domain, rest sourced from reference TRBV30 and TRBJ2-3, is SQTIHQWPATLVQPVGSPLSLECTVEGTSNPNLYWYRQAAGRGLQLLFYSVGIGQISSEVPQNLSASRPQDRQFILSSKKLLLSDSGFYLCAWSTATGGVDTQYFGPGTRLTVL.